The present T cell receptor beta chain was sequenced within a study of blood T cell repertoires in COVID-19. CDR3 length: 13 amino acids. Germline values: CDR1 SGHVS, CDR2 FNYEAQ. Between the trimmed V and J ends, which lost 1 base and 6 bases, there was a span of 7 bases. Participant reports of clinical history set cohort assignment. As handled by the study authors: The authors estimated nucleated cell counts from reference gene primer amplification. The protocol was immunoSEQ multiplex PCR, while the TCRdb copy is restricted to in-frame clones and leaves out a portion. Clonal size and the V and J genes are those of that table, whereas D and trimming came from the DNA. The table records about 320,000 clones, about 85% of them present only once.

The V call is TRBV7-6, the J call TRBJ2-1; D is undetermined. The source of this sequence is a woman aged 25-40 years who had been exposed to COVID-19. Sequencing used PBMCs or T cells enriched from blood (not recorded which). The CDR3 nucleotides are TGTGCCAGCAGCTTAGGGGCAGCCAATGAGCAGTTCTTC. This codes for CASSLGAANEQFF.